Sequencing of this T cell receptor (beta chain) was carried out in a study of OX40 agonist ivuxolimab in advanced cancers. Study context: Dosing consisted of intravenous ivuxolimab at 0.01 to 10 mg/kg every 2 weeks. Past anti-PD-1, anti-PD-L1 or anti-CTLA-4 therapy was accepted, and 40% had received some. General study findings and limits: No antigen was identified for the clonally expanded peripheral T cells.

Worth noting for this clone: Antigen specificity is unknown.

The CDR3 consists of 16 residues. The germline V gene encodes CDR1 SGHVS and CDR2 FNYEAQ. Autoimmune disease history or systemic immunosuppression meant exclusion. The method was immunoSEQ multiplex PCR; TCRdb's version includes in-frame clones alone and lacks a portion of them. Counted here are about 64,000 clones, 87% occurring once; the ten biggest clones make up about 2.7%. This clonotype was sampled from an adult with an advanced solid tumor such as melanoma, head and neck, liver or kidney cancer. Specimen: CD4+ or CD8+ T cells sorted from blood, collected in a trial of the OX40 agonist ivuxolimab. The V call is TRBV7-6, the J call TRBJ2-5, with 11 bases fitting TRBD2. With the DNA end fitting TRBJ2-7 better, the J assignment may be wrong. The CDR3 spells CASSLGTSGTSYEQYF. DNA of the CDR3: TGTGCCAGCAGCTTGGGGACTAGCGGAACCTCCTACGAGCAGTACTTC.